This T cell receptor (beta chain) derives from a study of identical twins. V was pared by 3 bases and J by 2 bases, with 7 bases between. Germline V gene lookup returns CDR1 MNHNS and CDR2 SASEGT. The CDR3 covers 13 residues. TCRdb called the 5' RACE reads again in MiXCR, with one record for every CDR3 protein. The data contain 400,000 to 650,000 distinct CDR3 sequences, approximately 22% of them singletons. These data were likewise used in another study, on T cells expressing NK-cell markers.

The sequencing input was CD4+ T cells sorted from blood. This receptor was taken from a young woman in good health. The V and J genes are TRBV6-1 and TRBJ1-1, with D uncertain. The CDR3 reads CASSDKSNTEAFF. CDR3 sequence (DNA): TGTGCCAGCAGTGATAAGTCAAACACTGAAGCTTTCTTT.